This record concerns one T cell receptor beta chain sequence. Its antigen remains unidentified. No much larger clone exists at a distance of one base, and base qualities are not known. CDR1 SQVTM and CDR2 ANQGSEA are derived from the germline V gene. V is trimmed back by 7 bases and J by 6 bases, and the junction contains 12 bases that no gene match accounts for. From its cysteine to its phenylalanine, the CDR3 spans 14 amino acids. Just the 42-base CDR3 DNA is kept, in frame starting at base 1. The donors were healthy, HIV-negative adults with no recently reported acute infections or vaccinations. Every donor was a Caucasian adult residing in Nashville, Tennessee, USA. CD4+ T cells were enriched by magnetic negative selection, after which naive cells were positively selected on CD45RA and the negative fraction was taken as the memory subset. Blood was obtained by leukapheresis, after which PBMCs were separated by Ficoll-Histopaque density gradient centrifugation and cryopreserved in liquid nitrogen vapor phase. Analytical flow cytometry was used to check the purity and quantity of every magnetically sorted T cell population. Genomic DNA was isolated from each sorted fraction and quantified by UV absorbance on a Nanodrop 2000c.

This record comes from a study of shared clonotypes between healthy human individuals (dated by TCRdb to 2019 to 2021). Broadly, across the study: The cohort included three men and a couple of women between 18 and 49 years of age. For each donor, CD4 naive and CD4 memory were each given three plates, CD8 naive was given two plates, and CD8 memory was given one plate. The study deeply sequenced blood TCR repertoires of several healthy adults to estimate repertoire size and the extent of clonotype sharing between individuals. To increase sequencing depth and limit assay-specific biases, different laboratories used diverse techniques to prepare libraries and sequence TCR repertoires. Between about 0.9 and 10 billion PBMCs per donor were obtained by leukapheresis.

Using the deep immunoSEQ assay, TCR CDR3 regions were amplified from genomic DNA by multiplex PCR. Extracted genomic DNA from each cell subset was spread evenly across all wells of several immunoSEQ 96-well plates, with each plate serving as a replicate. Each replicate PCR for sorted subsets received about 210 ng genomic DNA, equal to tens of thousands of T cell genomes. Purified libraries were quantified with a Qubit 3.0 fluorometer, sized on a Bioanalyzer 2100, and re-quantified with the KAPA Library Quantification kit. Every immunoSEQ 96-well plate was sequenced on a separate single-read 150-cycle Illumina NextSeq 550 flow cell. In the authors' own workflow: Because the immunoSEQ output included only junctional sequences and no quality scores, the filtering could not be the same as the filtering used for full-length reads. Sequences were annotated with PyIR, a Python wrapper for IgBLAST v1.9, and V/J genes and CDR3 were assigned using IMGT germline references. Reads were removed for weak V/J assignments (E-value above 1e-6), missing CDR3, stop codons, out-of-frame junctions, or ambiguous translated residues. V3J clonotypes were defined by identical inferred V gene, J gene, and CDR3 amino acid sequence. To compute the percentage overlap between repertoires, the number of shared unique clonotypes was divided by the size of the smaller repertoire. Repertoire richness was assessed with RTK rarefaction, the Chao1 estimator, and Recon v2.1 estimates of unobserved clonotypes. Generation probabilities for all TCRbeta clonotypes obtained by the gDNA method from a handful of donors were computed using OLGA. Here the immuneACCESS table is served through TCRdb, limited to in-frame sequences with V and J called. Missing clones are a known gap in these copies; in checked studies unresolved V genes cover under half, and the rest lacks a known reason. V and J calls and clone size are copied from that table; D and trimming were computed from the DNA. Counted in this sample were more than 1 million clones; approximately 78% of them appeared once. The ten top clones hold more than 0.45% of the sample.

What the study reported, not specific to this receptor: The small number of donors limited the genetic and exposure-history diversity represented. Sampling was restricted to blood, and TCR repertoires in tissue are likely to differ from TCR repertoires in blood. Based on pairwise subsampling, the degree of clonotype sharing among donors was expected to be affected by sequencing depth. Compared with non-shared clonotypes, the clonotypes found in all four sorted-subset donors had higher generation probabilities. Estimated clonotype richness was generally larger for naive than for memory subsets. Incomplete sequencing was indicated by rarefaction of sorted-subset datasets, despite the large sequencing depth. Across several donors, approximately 4.6% of naive CD4, 3% to 4% of naive CD8, about 2.3% of memory CD4, and about 0.44% of memory CD8 clonotypes were shared.

The chain is encoded by TRBV29-1 joined to TRBJ2-1, and TRBD2 matches 7 of the central bases. What was sequenced was memory CD4+ T cells from PBMCs. The cell subset or site label here, explained by the study, means: CD45RA-negative fraction. The TCR sequence derives from a young man in good health. Some clones in this sample may be carry-over from other donors' samples. The CDR3 loop reads CSAAGYGRFNEQFF. The DNA sequence is TGCAGCGCTGCTGGGTACGGGAGGTTCAATGAGCAGTTCTTC.